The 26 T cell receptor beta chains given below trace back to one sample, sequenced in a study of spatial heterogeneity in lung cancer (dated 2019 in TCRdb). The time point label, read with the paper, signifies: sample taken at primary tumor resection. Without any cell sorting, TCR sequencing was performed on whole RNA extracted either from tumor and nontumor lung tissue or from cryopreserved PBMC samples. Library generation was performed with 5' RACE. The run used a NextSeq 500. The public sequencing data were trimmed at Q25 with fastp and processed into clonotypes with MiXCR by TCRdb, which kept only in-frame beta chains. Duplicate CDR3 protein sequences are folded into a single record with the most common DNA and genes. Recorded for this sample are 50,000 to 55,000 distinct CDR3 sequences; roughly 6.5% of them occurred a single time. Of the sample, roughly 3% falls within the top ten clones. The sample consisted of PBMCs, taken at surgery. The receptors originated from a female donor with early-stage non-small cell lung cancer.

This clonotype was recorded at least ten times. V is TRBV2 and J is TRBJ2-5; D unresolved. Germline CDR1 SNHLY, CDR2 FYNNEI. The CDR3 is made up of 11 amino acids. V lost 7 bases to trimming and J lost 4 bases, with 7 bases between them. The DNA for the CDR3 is TGTGCCAGCACCTGGCCAGAGACCCAGTACTTC. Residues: CASTWPETQYF.

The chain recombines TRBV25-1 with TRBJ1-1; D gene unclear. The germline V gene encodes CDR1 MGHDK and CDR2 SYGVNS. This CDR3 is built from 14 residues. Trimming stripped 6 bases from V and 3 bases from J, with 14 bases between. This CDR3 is CASSRQGGDTEAFF. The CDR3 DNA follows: TGTGCCAGCAGCCGCCAAGGCGGGGACACTGAAGCTTTCTTT. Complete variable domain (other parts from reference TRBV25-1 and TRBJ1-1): EADIYQTPRYLVIGTGKKITLECSQTMGHDKMYWYQQDPGMELHLIHYSYGVNSTEKGDLSSESTVSRIRTEHFPLTLESARPSHTSQYLCASSRQGGDTEAFFGQGTRLTVV.

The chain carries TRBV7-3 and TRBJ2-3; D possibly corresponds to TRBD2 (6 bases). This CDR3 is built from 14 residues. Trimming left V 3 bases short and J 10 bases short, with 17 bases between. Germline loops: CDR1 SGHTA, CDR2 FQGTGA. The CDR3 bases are TGTGCCAGCAGCTTTTCCGGGAGTCGTGGTGCGCAGTATTTT. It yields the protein CASSFSGSRGAQYF. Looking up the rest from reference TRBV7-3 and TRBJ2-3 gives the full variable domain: GAGVSQTPSNKVTEKGKYVELRCDPISGHTALYWYRQSLGQGPEFLIYFQGTGAADDSGLPNDRFFAVRPEGSVSTLKIQRTERGDSAVYLCASSFSGSRGAQYFGPGTRLTVL.

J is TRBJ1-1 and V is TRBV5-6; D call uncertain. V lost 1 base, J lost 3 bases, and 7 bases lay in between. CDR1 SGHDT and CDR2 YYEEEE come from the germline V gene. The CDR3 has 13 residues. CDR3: CASSLTAYTEAFF. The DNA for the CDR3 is TGTGCCAGCAGCTTGACAGCCTACACTGAAGCTTTCTTT. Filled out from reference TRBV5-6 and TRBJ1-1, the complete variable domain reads DAGVTQSPTHLIKTRGQQVTLRCSPKSGHDTVSWYQQALGQGPQFIFQYYEEEERQRGNFPDRFSGHQFPNYSSELNVNALLLGDSALYLCASSLTAYTEAFFGQGTRLTVV.

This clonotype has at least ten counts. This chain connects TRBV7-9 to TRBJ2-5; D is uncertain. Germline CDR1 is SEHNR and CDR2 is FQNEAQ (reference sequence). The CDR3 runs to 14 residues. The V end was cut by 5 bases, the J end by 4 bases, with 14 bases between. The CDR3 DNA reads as TGTGCCAGCAGCCCCCCAGAGGTTCGAGAGACCCAGTACTTC. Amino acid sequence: CASSPPEVRETQYF. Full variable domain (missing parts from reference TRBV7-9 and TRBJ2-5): DTGVSQNPRHKITKRGQNVTFRCDPISEHNRLYWYRQTLGQGPEFLTYFQNEAQLEKSRLLSDRFSAERPKGSFSTLEIQRTEQGDSAMYLCASSPPEVRETQYFGPGTRLLVL.

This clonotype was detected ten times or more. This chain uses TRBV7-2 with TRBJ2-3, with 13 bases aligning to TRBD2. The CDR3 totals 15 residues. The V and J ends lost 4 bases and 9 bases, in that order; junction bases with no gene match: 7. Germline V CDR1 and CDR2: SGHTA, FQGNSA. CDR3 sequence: CASSSLGLAGATQYF. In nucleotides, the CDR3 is TGTGCCAGCAGCTCGCTCGGACTAGCGGGGGCCACGCAGTATTTT.

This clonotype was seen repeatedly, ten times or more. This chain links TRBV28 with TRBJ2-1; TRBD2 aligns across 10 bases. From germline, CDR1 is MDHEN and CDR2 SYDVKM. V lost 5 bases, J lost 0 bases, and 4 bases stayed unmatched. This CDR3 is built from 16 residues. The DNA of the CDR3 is TGTGCCAGCAGTACTAGCGGGGCGAGCTCCTACAATGAGCAGTTCTTC. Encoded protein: CASSTSGASSYNEQFF.

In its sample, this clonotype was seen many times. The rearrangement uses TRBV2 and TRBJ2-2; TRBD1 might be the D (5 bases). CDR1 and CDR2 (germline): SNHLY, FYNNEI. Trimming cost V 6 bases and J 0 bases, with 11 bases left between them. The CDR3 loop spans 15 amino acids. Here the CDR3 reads CASSKDNANTGELFF. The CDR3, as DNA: TGTGCCAGCAGCAAGGACAACGCGAACACCGGGGAGCTGTTTTTT. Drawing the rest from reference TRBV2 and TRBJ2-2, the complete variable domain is EPEVTQTPSHQVTQMGQEVILRCVPISNHLYFYWYRQILGQKVEFLVSFYNNEISEKSEIFDDQFSVERPDGSNFTLKIRSTKLEDSAMYFCASSKDNANTGELFFGEGSRLTVL.

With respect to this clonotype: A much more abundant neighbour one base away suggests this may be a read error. CDR3 region: CGSSKWQETQYF. As DNA, the CDR3 is TGTGGCAGCAGTAAATGGCAAGAGACCCAGTACTTC. This chain links TRBV6-1 with TRBJ2-5; no clear D gene. The CDR3 length is 12 residues. Per the germline V gene, CDR1 is MNHNS and CDR2 is SASEGT.

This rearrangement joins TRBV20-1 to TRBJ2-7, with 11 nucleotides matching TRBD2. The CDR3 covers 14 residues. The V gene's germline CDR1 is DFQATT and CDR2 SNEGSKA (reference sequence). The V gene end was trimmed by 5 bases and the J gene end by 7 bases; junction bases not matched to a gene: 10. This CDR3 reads CSAGRTSGRGEQYF. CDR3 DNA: TGCAGTGCTGGAAGGACTAGCGGGCGAGGGGAGCAGTACTTC.

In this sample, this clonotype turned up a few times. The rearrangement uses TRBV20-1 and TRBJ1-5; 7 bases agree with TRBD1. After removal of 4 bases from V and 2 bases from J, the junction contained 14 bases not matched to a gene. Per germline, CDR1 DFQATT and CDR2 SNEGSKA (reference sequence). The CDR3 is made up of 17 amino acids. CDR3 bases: TGCAGTGCTACCGGGGACAGATGGGCCTTTGGCAATCAGCCCCAGCATTTT. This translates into CSATGDRWAFGNQPQHF.

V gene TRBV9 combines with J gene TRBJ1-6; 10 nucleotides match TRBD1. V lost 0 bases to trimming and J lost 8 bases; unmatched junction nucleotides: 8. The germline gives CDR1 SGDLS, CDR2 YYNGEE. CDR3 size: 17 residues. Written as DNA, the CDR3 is TGTGCCAGCAGCGTAGCTACCGGGACAGGGGTTGATTCACCCCTCCACTTT. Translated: CASSVATGTGVDSPLHF.

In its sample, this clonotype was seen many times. The CDR3 sequence is CASSLLGQGVQYF. The DNA for the CDR3 is TGTGCCAGCAGCCTACTCGGACAGGGGGTGCAGTATTTT. This chain connects TRBV28 to TRBJ2-3, with 10 bases that match TRBD1. The ends lost 6 bases at V and 11 bases at J; junction bases unmatched: 8. The germline gives CDR1 MDHEN, CDR2 SYDVKM. The length of the CDR3 is 13 residues.

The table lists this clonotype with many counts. CDR3 in amino acids: CASSRSYRVSSGANVLTF. The CDR3 nucleotides are TGTGCCAGCAGCCGATCTTACAGGGTCTCGTCTGGGGCCAACGTCCTGACTTTC. This sequence joins TRBV3-1 and TRBJ2-6; the D gene is possibly TRBD1 (6 bases). V was cut by 4 bases and J by 1 base, with 17 bases left in between. The CDR3 extends over 18 amino acids. Germline values: CDR1 LGHDT, CDR2 YNNKEL (reference sequence).

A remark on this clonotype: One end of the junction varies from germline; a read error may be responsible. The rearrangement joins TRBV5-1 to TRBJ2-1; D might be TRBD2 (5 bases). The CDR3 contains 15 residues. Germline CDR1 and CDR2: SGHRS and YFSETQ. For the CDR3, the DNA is TGCACCAGCAGCTTGGCCACGGGGTCCTACAATGAGCAGTTCTTC. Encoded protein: CTSSLATGSYNEQFF.

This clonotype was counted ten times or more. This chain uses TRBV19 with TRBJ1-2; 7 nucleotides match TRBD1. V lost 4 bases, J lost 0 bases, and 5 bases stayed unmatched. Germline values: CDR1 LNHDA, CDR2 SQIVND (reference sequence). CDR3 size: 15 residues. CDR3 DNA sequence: TGTGCCAGTAGTAGTCCCGGGACAGCTAACTATGGCTACACCTTC. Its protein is CASSSPGTANYGYTF.

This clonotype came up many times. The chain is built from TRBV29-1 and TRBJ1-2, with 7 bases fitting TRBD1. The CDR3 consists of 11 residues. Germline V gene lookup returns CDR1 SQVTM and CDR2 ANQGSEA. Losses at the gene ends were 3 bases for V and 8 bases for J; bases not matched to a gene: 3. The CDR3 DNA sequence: TGCAGCGTTGAGGGACAGAGGGGCTACACCTTC. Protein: CSVEGQRGYTF.

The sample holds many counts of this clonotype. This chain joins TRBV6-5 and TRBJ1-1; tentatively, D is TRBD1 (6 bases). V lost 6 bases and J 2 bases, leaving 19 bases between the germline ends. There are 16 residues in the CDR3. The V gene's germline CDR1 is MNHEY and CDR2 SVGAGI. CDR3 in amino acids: CASREQGGKANTEAFF. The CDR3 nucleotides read TGTGCCAGCAGGGAACAGGGTGGAAAGGCTAACACTGAAGCTTTCTTT.

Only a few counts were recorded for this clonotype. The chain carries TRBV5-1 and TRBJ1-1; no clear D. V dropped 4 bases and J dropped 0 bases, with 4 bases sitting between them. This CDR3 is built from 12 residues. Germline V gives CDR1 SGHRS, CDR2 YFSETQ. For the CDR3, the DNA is TGCGCCAGCAGCGATGTGAACACTGAAGCTTTCTTT. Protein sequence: CASSDVNTEAFF. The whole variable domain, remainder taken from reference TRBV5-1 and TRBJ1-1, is KAGVTQTPRYLIKTRGQQVTLSCSPISGHRSVSWYQQTPGQGLQFLFEYFSETQRNKGNFPGRFSGRQFSNSRSEMNVSTLELGDSALYLCASSDVNTEAFFGQGTRLTVV.

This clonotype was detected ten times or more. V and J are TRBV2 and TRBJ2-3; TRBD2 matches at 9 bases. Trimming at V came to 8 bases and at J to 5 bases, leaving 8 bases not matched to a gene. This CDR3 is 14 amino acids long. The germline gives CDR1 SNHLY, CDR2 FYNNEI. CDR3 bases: TGTGCCAGCGGGCTAGCGGGGAATAGAGATACGCAGTATTTT. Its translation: CASGLAGNRDTQYF.

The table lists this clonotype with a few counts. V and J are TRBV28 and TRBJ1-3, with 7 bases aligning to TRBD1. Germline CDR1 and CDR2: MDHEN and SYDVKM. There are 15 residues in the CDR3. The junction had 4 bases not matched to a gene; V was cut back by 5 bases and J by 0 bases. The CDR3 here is CASSHGTASGNTIYF. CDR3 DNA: TGTGCCAGCAGTCATGGGACAGCCTCTGGAAACACCATATATTTT.

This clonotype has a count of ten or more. CDR3 protein: CSAEGRSYEQYF. The DNA for the CDR3 is TGCAGTGCCGAGGGACGGAGCTACGAGCAGTACTTC. V is TRBV20-1 and J is TRBJ2-7; TRBD1 or TRBD2 may be the D gene (5 bases each). The ends were cut back, 6 bases at V and 3 bases at J, with 12 bases in the middle. The CDR3 runs 12 residues. Germline V CDR1 and CDR2: DFQATT, SNEGSKA (reference sequence).

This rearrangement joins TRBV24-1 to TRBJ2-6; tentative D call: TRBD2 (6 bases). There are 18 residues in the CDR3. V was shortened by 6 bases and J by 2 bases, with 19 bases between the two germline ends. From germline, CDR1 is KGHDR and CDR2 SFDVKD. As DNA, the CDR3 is TGTGCCACCAGTAAAGGAGGGTTATTCGCTGCTGGGGCCAACGTCCTGACTTTC. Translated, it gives CATSKGGLFAAGANVLTF.

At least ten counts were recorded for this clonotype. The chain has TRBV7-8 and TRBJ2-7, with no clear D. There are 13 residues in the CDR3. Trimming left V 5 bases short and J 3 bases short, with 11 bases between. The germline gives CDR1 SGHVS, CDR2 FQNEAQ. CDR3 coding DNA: TGTGCCAGCAGCCCCCCCCGTGGCTACGAGCAGTACTTC. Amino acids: CASSPPRGYEQYF.

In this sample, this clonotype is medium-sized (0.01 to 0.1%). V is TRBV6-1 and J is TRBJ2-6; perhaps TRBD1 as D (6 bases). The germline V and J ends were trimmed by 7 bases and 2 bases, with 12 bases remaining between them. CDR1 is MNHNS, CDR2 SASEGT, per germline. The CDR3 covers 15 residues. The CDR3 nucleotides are TGTGCCAGCAAAACAGGACAGACTGGGGCCAACGTCCTGACTTTC. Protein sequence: CASKTGQTGANVLTF.

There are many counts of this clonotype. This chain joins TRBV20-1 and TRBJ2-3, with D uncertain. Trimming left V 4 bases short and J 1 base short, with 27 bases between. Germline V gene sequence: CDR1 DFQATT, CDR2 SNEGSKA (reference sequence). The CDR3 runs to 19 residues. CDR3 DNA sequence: TGCAGTGCTAAATCCTCAAGCCGGGTCGTGGAGCGCGGCACAGATACGCAGTATTTT. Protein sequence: CSAKSSSRVVERGTDTQYF.